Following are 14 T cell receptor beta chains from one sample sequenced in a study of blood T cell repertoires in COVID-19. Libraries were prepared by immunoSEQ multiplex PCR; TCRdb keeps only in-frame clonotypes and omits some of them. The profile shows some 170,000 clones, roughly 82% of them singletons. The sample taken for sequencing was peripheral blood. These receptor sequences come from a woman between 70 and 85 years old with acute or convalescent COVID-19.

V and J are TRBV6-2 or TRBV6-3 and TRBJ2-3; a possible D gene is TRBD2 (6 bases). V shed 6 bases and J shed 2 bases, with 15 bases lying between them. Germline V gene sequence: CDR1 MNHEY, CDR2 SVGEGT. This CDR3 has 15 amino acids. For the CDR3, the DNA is TGTGCCAGCAGCCCCGGGTGGGAGGTCACAGATACGCAGTATTTT. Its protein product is CASSPGWEVTDTQYF.

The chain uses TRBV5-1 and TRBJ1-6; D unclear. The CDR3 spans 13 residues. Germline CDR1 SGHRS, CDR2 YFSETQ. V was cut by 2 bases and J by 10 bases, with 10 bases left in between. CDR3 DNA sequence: TGCGCCAGCAGCTTCTCTCAAGAGTCACCCCTCCACTTT. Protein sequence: CASSFSQESPLHF.

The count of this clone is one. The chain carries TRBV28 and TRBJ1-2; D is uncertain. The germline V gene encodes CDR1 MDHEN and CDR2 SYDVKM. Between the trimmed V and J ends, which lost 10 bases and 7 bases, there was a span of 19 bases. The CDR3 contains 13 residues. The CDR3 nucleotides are TGTGCCACCAGCGACTACTCCGTGGGTGGCTACACCTTC. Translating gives CATSDYSVGGYTF.

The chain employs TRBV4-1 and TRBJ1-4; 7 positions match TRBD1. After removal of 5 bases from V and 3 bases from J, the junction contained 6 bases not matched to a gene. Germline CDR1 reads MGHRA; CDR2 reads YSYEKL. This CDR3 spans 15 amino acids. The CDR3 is CASSIPGQSNEKLFF. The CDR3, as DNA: TGCGCCAGCAGCATCCCGGGACAGTCTAATGAAAAACTGTTTTTT.

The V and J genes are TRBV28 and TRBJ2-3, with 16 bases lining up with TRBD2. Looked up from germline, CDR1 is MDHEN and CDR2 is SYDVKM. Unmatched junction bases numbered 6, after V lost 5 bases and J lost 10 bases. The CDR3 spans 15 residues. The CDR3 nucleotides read TGTGCCAGCAGTCCGGGGACTAGCGGGAGGGCGGCGCAGTATTTT. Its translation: CASSPGTSGRAAQYF.

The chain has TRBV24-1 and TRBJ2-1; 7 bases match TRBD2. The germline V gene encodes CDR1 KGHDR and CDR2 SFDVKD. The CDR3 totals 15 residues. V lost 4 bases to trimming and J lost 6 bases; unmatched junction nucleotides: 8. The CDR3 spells CATSDAGRAANEQFF. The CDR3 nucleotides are TGTGCCACCAGTGACGCGGGGAGGGCCGCCAATGAGCAGTTCTTC.

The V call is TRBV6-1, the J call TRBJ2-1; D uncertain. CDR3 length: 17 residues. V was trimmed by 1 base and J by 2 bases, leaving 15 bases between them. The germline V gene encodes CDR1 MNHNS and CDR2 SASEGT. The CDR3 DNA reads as TGTGCCAGCAGTGAAGGATATAAGAGAGTAACCTACAATGAGCAGTTCTTC. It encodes CASSEGYKRVTYNEQFF.

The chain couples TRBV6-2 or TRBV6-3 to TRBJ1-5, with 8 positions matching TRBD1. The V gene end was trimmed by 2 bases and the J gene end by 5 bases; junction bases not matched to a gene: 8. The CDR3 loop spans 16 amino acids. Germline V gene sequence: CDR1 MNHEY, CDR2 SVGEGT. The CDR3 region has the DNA TGTGCCAGCAGTTACGTAGGACAGGGAGGGGATCAGCCCCAGCATTTT. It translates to CASSYVGQGGDQPQHF.

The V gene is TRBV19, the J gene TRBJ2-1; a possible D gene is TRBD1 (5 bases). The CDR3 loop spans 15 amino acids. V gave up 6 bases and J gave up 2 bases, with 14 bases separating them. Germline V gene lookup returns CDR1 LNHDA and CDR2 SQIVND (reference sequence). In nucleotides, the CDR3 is TGTGCCAGTAGCCCGGACAAGCCAACCTACAATGAGCAGTTCTTC. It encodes CASSPDKPTYNEQFF.

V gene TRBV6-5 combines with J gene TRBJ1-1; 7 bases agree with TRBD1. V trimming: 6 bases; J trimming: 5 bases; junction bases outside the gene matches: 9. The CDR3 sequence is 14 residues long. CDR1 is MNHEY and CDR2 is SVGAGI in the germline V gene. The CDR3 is CASSPYLQGTEAFF. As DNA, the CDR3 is TGTGCCAGCAGCCCCTATCTACAGGGGACTGAAGCTTTCTTT.

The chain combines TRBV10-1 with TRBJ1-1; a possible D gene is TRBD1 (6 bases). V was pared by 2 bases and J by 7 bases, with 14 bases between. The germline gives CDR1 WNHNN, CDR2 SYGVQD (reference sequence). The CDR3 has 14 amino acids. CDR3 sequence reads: CASSEAGGWYEAFF. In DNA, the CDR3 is TGCGCCAGCAGTGAGGCGGGGGGCTGGTATGAAGCTTTCTTT.

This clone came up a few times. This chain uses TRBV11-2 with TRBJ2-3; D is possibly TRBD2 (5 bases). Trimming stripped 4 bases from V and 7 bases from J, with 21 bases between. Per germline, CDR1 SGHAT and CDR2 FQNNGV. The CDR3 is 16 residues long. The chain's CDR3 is CASSSLRTENTYTQYF. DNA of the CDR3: TGTGCCAGCAGCTCCCTCCGGACTGAAAATACTTATACGCAGTATTTT.

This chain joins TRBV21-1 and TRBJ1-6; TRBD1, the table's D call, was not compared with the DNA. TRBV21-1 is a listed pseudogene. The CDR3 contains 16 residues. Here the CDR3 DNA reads TGTGCCAGCAGCAAGTTTCGACAAGTCTCTAATTCACCCCTCCACTTT. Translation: CASSKFRQVSNSPLHF.

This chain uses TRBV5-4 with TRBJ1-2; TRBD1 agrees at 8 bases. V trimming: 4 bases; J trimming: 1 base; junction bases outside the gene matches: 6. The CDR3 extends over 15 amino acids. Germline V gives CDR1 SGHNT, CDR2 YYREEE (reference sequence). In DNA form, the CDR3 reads TGTGCCAGCAGCCGCGGACAGGGTAATAACTATGGCTACACCTTC. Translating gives CASSRGQGNNYGYTF.